The present TCR beta chain was sequenced within a study of quantifying T cell responses using KT2 cells. In the study overall: RNA was reverse transcribed with TCR alpha and beta constant-region primers.

Known numbers of the T cell clone KT2 were added to PBMC. Broader study findings: KT2 sequence counts showed saturation when very many KT2 cells were spiked in.

Germline CDR1 is SGHRS and CDR2 is YFSETQ. The CDR3 sequence is 17 residues long. With V trimmed by 4 bases and J by 5 bases, 14 bases remained unmatched. Each cDNA got a UMI-containing oligo ligated at its 3' end. An equimolar mix of RC1.1 and RC1.2 primed the beta chain across TRBC1 and TRBC2. TCRdb ran MiXCR on the UMI-ligation and nested PCR reads and lists one entry per CDR3 protein. In the table there are approximately 43,000 distinct CDR3 sequences, about a sixth of which are singletons. Details on this clonotype: Its specificity is unknown.

Sequenced: PBMCs spiked with cells of the T cell clone KT2. This chain links TRBV5-1 with TRBJ2-1; 8 bases map to TRBD2. This clonotype was obtained from a human donor. For the CDR3, the DNA is TGCGCCAGCAGCCCCCTCCCCGGAGCGGGAGCGGACAATGAGCAGTTCTTC. Translating gives CASSPLPGAGADNEQFF.